A single sample is the source of the 30 T cell receptor beta chains below, sequenced in a study of blood T cell repertoires in COVID-19. Only in-frame clones appear in the TCRdb table, and some are missing; sequencing was by immunoSEQ multiplex PCR. The sample lists 300,000 to 400,000 clones; more than 75% were seen once. The specimen sequenced was peripheral blood. Every receptor here comes from a woman aged 55-69 years with COVID-19, enrolled during active disease.

The chain is built from TRBV6-5 and TRBJ1-2; D is perhaps TRBD1 (5 bases). CDR1 MNHEY and CDR2 SVGAGI come from the germline V gene. This CDR3 region has 13 residues. Trimming took 5 bases from V and 5 from J, leaving 12 bases between them. This CDR3 is CASSQARVYGYTF. The CDR3 region has the DNA TGTGCCAGCAGTCAGGCCAGGGTATATGGCTACACCTTC.

This clone is a singleton in its sample. The CDR3 protein is CASSLTTEQYF. Written as DNA, the CDR3 is TGCGCCAGCAGCTTGACAACCGAGCAGTACTTC. This chain links TRBV5-1 with TRBJ2-7; D is uncertain. This CDR3 spans 11 amino acids. Germline V lookup: CDR1 SGHRS, CDR2 YFSETQ. Trimming took off 1 base at V and 6 bases at J, with 5 bases between the two ends.

V gene TRBV7-8 combines with J gene TRBJ2-3; 9 positions agree with TRBD2. Germline V gene lookup returns CDR1 SGHVS and CDR2 FQNEAQ. This CDR3 spans 16 amino acids. J gave up 8 bases and V 3 bases, and 12 bases lay outside the gene matches. In nucleotides, the CDR3 is TGTGCCAGCAGCTTGGCCGGGACTAGCTGGGATGTTACGCAGTATTTT. Residues: CASSLAGTSWDVTQYF.

In this sample, this clone turned up a few times. The chain employs TRBV14 and TRBJ2-4; maybe TRBD2 (5 bases). V lost 1 base and J 5 bases, leaving 9 bases between the germline ends. Germline CDR1 is SGHDN and CDR2 is FVKESK. This CDR3 is 14 amino acids long. The CDR3 is CASSQVGAENIQYF. The CDR3 DNA sequence: TGTGCCAGCAGCCAAGTGGGAGCGGAAAACATTCAGTACTTC.

The gene calls are TRBV7-8 and TRBJ1-1, with 7 bases identical to TRBD1. The length of the CDR3 is 14 residues. Trimming cost V 7 bases and J 3 bases; bases outside gene matches: 8. Germline CDR1 and CDR2: SGHVS and FQNEAQ. This chain's CDR3 is CASTGTEIHTEAFF. Written as DNA, the CDR3 is TGTGCCAGCACCGGGACAGAAATACACACTGAAGCTTTCTTT.

V is TRBV11-2 and J is TRBJ1-2; D ambiguous. This CDR3 has 14 amino acids. The V end was cut by 2 bases, the J end by 2 bases, with 9 bases between. CDR1 and CDR2 from the germline V gene are SGHAT and FQNNGV. CDR3 in amino acids: CASSLRESNYGYTF. DNA for the CDR3: TGTGCCAGCAGCTTAAGGGAGTCCAACTATGGCTACACCTTC.

This clone was seen just once. The chain is built from TRBV9 and TRBJ2-2; TRBD2 matches at 9 bases. V trimming: 2 bases; J trimming: 6 bases; junction bases outside the gene matches: 8. The germline CDR1 and CDR2 sequences are SGDLS and YYNGEE. There are 16 residues in the CDR3. The CDR3 loop reads CASSVVAGVVSGELFF. The DNA of the CDR3 is TGTGCCAGCAGCGTCGTAGCGGGGGTTGTTTCCGGGGAGCTGTTTTTT. The variable domain in full, with the rest retrieved from reference TRBV9 and TRBJ2-2, is DSGVTQTPKHLITATGQRVTLRCSPRSGDLSVYWYQQSLDQGLQFLIQYYNGEERAKGNILERFSAQQFPDLHSELNLSSLELGDSALYFCASSVVAGVVSGELFFGEGSRLTVL.

The chain recombines TRBV3-1 (or the pseudogene TRBV3-2) with TRBJ2-1, with 12 bases identical to TRBD2. V dropped 5 bases and J dropped 5; count of bases not matched to a gene: 4. Germline V lookup: CDR1 LGHDT, CDR2 YNNKEL (reference sequence). CDR3 length equals 15 residues. The CDR3 sequence is CASSALAGGHNEQFF. CDR3 sequence (DNA): TGTGCCAGCAGCGCGCTAGCGGGGGGGCACAATGAGCAGTTCTTC.

This clone has a handful of counts. V and J are TRBV28 and TRBJ1-5; TRBD1 matches at 10 bases. The CDR3 loop spans 15 amino acids. Trimming at V came to 6 bases and at J to 9 bases, leaving 11 bases not matched to a gene. The germline V gene has CDR1 MDHEN and CDR2 SYDVKM. CDR3 sequence: CASSPQTGGPGPQHF. CDR3 bases: TGTGCCAGCAGCCCTCAGACAGGGGGCCCTGGGCCCCAGCATTTT.

This chain joins TRBV4-2 and TRBJ1-4; a weak D match, TRBD1 (6 bases). V lost 0 bases and J 7 bases, leaving 18 bases between the germline ends. The CDR3 covers 17 residues. The germline gives CDR1 LGHNA, CDR2 YNFKEQ. CDR3 DNA: TGTGCCAGCAGCCAAGAGGGGGGGGCAGGATGGGGTGAAAAACTGTTTTTT. Translating it yields CASSQEGGAGWGEKLFF.

This clone was picked up one time. The chain has TRBV4-1 and TRBJ1-1; D not certain. CDR3 size: 13 residues. Germline CDR1 MGHRA, CDR2 YSYEKL. V gave up 3 bases and J gave up 5 bases, with 10 bases separating them. CDR3 DNA: TGCGCCAGCAGCCATATGGGCATGACTGAAGCTTTCTTT. The encoded protein is CASSHMGMTEAFF.

This chain joins TRBV15 and TRBJ2-3; 8 positions agree with TRBD2. Germline V CDR1 and CDR2: LNHNV, YYDKDF (reference sequence). CDR3 length equals 17 residues. The junction had 10 bases not matched to a gene; V was cut back by 5 bases and J by 0 bases. In DNA, the CDR3 is TGTGCCACCAGCCCCCTACGCGCTAGCGGGAGCACAGATACGCAGTATTTT. Translation: CATSPLRASGSTDTQYF.

The CDR3 is CASRGAGTGGEETQYF. The CDR3 nucleotides are TGCGCCAGCAGGGGAGCTGGGACAGGGGGAGAGGAGACCCAGTACTTC. This chain links TRBV5-1 with TRBJ2-5, with 11 bases that match TRBD1. V dropped 5 bases and J dropped 5; count of bases not matched to a gene: 11. Germline CDR1 SGHRS, CDR2 YFSETQ. The CDR3 is made up of 16 amino acids.

The rearrangement links TRBV3-1 (or the pseudogene TRBV3-2) to TRBJ1-5; TRBD1 aligns across 7 bases. Germline assignment: CDR1 LGHDT and CDR2 YNNKEL (reference sequence). The V gene end was trimmed by 2 bases and the J gene end by 7 bases; junction bases not matched to a gene: 8. The CDR3 sequence is 15 residues long. The CDR3 reads CASSQTDRVGQPQHF. The CDR3 DNA is TGTGCCAGCAGCCAAACAGACAGGGTGGGCCAGCCCCAGCATTTT.

The chain recombines TRBV7-3 with TRBJ2-1, with 8 bases lining up with TRBD1. V lost 5 bases to trimming and J lost 1 base; unmatched junction nucleotides: 4. CDR1 is SGHTA, CDR2 FQGTGA, per germline. This CDR3 has 15 amino acids. CDR3 DNA: TGTGCCAGCAGCGTCCAGGGGGCGTCCTACAATGAGCAGTTCTTC. This encodes CASSVQGASYNEQFF.

The chain couples TRBV7-8 to TRBJ1-2; no clear D. The CDR3 is 15 amino acids. Per the germline V gene, CDR1 is SGHVS and CDR2 is FQNEAQ. V gave up 2 bases and J gave up 7 bases, with 17 bases separating them. This chain's CDR3 is CASSLRRESSGGYTF. The CDR3 DNA reads as TGTGCCAGCAGCTTACGGAGGGAATCGTCGGGTGGCTACACCTTC.

This chain connects TRBV27 to TRBJ1-1, with a tentative D call TRBD1 (5 bases). Per germline, CDR1 MNHEY and CDR2 SMNVEV (reference sequence). Deletions cut 2 bases from V and 1 base from J, with 14 bases between. The CDR3 spans 16 residues. The chain's CDR3 is CASSLTGPPWNTEAFF. The CDR3 nucleotides are TGTGCCAGCAGTTTAACAGGCCCCCCTTGGAACACTGAAGCTTTCTTT.

J is TRBJ1-2 and V is TRBV2; D uncertain. The germline CDR1 and CDR2 sequences are SNHLY and FYNNEI. The CDR3 has 14 residues. Trimming pared 8 bases from V and 4 bases from J, leaving 17 bases between. The CDR3 nucleotides are TGTGCCAGCGAAGAATGGTCAGATCGCTATGGCTACACCTTC. Protein product: CASEEWSDRYGYTF. The entire variable domain, with the rest obtained from reference TRBV2 and TRBJ1-2, is as follows: EPEVTQTPSHQVTQMGQEVILRCVPISNHLYFYWYRQILGQKVEFLVSFYNNEISEKSEIFDDQFSVERPDGSNFTLKIRSTKLEDSAMYFCASEEWSDRYGYTFGSGTRLTVV.

The chain links TRBV20-1 to TRBJ2-2; D is unresolved. The CDR3 length is 14 residues. In germline, CDR1 is DFQATT, CDR2 SNEGSKA (reference sequence). V lost 3 bases and J 3 bases, leaving 11 bases between the germline ends. CDR3 protein: CSASWLGDTGELFF. CDR3 nucleotide sequence: TGCAGTGCTAGTTGGCTAGGAGACACCGGGGAGCTGTTTTTT.

V and J are TRBV11-2 and TRBJ1-2, with D hard to call. CDR1 is SGHAT, CDR2 FQNNGV, per germline. CDR3 size: 13 residues. Trimming took 1 base from V and 2 from J, leaving 5 bases between them. The CDR3 DNA reads as TGTGCCAGCAGCTTAGCTCCCAACTATGGCTACACCTTC. Protein product: CASSLAPNYGYTF.

The chain carries TRBV3-1 (or the pseudogene TRBV3-2) and TRBJ1-6; tentative D call: TRBD1 (5 bases). The CDR3 spans 20 residues. Per germline, CDR1 LGHDT and CDR2 YNNKEL (reference sequence). The V end lost 4 bases, the J end lost 0 bases, and 22 bases lay between the germline ends. This CDR3 reads CASSRYLISTGSSYNSPLHF. The CDR3 bases are TGTGCCAGCAGCCGCTACTTGATTAGTACAGGAAGCTCCTATAATTCACCCCTCCACTTT.

V and J are TRBV15 and TRBJ2-2, with no clear D. The V gene's germline CDR1 is LNHNV and CDR2 YYDKDF (reference sequence). V lost 7 bases and J lost 0, with 9 bases in between. The CDR3 spans 14 residues. The CDR3 sequence is CATKRHSNTGELFF. The CDR3 nucleotides read TGTGCCACCAAGAGACATTCGAACACCGGGGAGCTGTTTTTT.

V usage is TRBV4-2 and J usage is TRBJ1-4, with a possible D match to TRBD1 (5 bases). With 0 bases removed from V and 6 bases from J, the gap between germline ends came to 14 bases. The CDR3 sequence is 16 residues long. Germline lookup yields CDR1 LGHNA and CDR2 YNFKEQ. The CDR3 coding sequence is TGTGCCAGCAGCCAAGAACCGGGGGGATTATATGAAAAACTGTTTTTT. It yields the protein CASSQEPGGLYEKLFF.

The chain couples TRBV7-7 to TRBJ2-5; 9 bases map to TRBD2. J was trimmed by 4 bases and V by 3 bases; bases with no gene match: 12. The CDR3 spans 17 residues. Germline V lookup: CDR1 SSHAT, CDR2 FNYEAQ (reference sequence). CDR3 region: CASSFSVGGGAGETQYF. The DNA of the CDR3 is TGTGCCAGCAGCTTCAGTGTAGGCGGGGGGGCCGGAGAGACCCAGTACTTC. Together with reference TRBV7-7 and TRBJ2-5, the CDR3 gives the full variable domain: GAGVSQSPRYKVTKRGQDVTLRCDPISSHATLYWYQQALGQGPEFLTYFNYEAQPDKSGLPSDRFSAERPEGSISTLTIQRTEQRDSAMYRCASSFSVGGGAGETQYFGPGTRLLVL.

This rearrangement joins TRBV11-2 to TRBJ2-7; 7 bases agree with TRBD2. Trimming took 1 base from V and 3 from J; bases not matched to a gene: 3. Germline V gene data show CDR1 as SGHAT and CDR2 as FQNNGV. The CDR3 spans 14 residues. The chain's CDR3 is CASSLAGGNYEQYF. CDR3 bases: TGTGCCAGCAGCTTAGCGGGGGGAAACTACGAGCAGTACTTC.

The CDR3 DNA follows: TGTGCCAGTAGTAGGACAACTGGAGAGCAGTACTTC. Encoded protein: CASSRTTGEQYF. The chain employs TRBV19 and TRBJ2-7; TRBD1 is a possible D gene (5 bases). The length of the CDR3 is 12 residues. V lost 4 bases, J lost 7 bases, and 11 bases lay in between. Germline lookup yields CDR1 LNHDA and CDR2 SQIVND (reference sequence).

The chain couples TRBV15 to TRBJ2-1; 9 bases map to TRBD2. Germline V lookup: CDR1 LNHNV, CDR2 YYDKDF (reference sequence). The CDR3 is 16 residues long. The V and J ends lost 0 bases and 6 bases, in that order; junction bases with no gene match: 6. This chain's CDR3 is CATSRDASGGSNEQFF. CDR3 in DNA: TGTGCCACCAGCAGAGATGCCAGCGGGGGGTCCAATGAGCAGTTCTTC.

The V gene is TRBV11-2, the J gene TRBJ1-6; D is unresolved. CDR1 SGHAT and CDR2 FQNNGV come from the germline V gene. This CDR3 spans 16 amino acids. The V and J ends lost 0 bases and 9 bases respectively, with 15 bases between them. CDR3 sequence reads: CASSLDQAGFGSPLHF. CDR3 nucleotide sequence: TGTGCCAGCAGCTTAGATCAAGCGGGGTTTGGTTCACCCCTCCACTTT.

Here the CDR3 reads CASSANRQGNYGYTF. The CDR3 nucleotides read TGTGCCAGCAGCGCAAACAGACAGGGAAACTATGGCTACACCTTC. The chain carries TRBV5-5 and TRBJ1-2; 7 bases align to TRBD1. The germline V gene has CDR1 SGHKS and CDR2 YYEKEE (reference sequence). The length of the CDR3 is 15 residues. V trimming: 4 bases; J trimming: 2 bases; junction bases outside the gene matches: 8.

The genes are TRBV6-2 or TRBV6-3 and TRBJ1-6, with 7 bases aligning to TRBD1. The V and J ends lost 2 bases and 5 bases, in that order; junction bases with no gene match: 6. Per the germline V gene, CDR1 is MNHEY and CDR2 is SVGEGT. This CDR3 has 16 amino acids. DNA for the CDR3: TGTGCCAGCAGTTACCGAGCGACAGGGAATAATTCACCCCTCCACTTT. This sequence encodes CASSYRATGNNSPLHF.